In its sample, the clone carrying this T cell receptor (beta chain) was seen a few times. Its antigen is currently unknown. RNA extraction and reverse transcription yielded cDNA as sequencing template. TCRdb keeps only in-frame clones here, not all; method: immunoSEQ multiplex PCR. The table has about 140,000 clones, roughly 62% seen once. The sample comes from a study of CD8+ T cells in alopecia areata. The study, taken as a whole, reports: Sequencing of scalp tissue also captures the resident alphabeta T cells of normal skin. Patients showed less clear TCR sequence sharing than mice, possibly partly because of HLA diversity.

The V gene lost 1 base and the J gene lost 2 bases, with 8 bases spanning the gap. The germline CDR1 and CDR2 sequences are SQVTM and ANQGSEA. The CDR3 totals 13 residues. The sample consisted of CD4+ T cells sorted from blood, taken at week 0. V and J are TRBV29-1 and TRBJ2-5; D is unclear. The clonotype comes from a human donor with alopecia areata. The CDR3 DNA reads TGCAGCGTTGAAGGCCAGCAGCAAGAGACCCAGTACTTC. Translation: CSVEGQQQETQYF.